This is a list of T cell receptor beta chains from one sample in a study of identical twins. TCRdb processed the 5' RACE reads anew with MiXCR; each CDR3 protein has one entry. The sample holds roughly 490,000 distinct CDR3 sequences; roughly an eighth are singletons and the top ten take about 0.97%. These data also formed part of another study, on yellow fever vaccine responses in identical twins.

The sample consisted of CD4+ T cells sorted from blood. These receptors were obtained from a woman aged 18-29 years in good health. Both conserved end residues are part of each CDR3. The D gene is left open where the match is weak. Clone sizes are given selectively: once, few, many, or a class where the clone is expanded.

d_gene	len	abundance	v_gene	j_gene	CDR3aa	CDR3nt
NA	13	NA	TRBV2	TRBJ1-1	CASSSRQNAEAFF	TGTGCCAGCAGCTCACGGCAAAATGCTGAAGCTTTCTTT
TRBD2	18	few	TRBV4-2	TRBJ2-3	CASSQDVGRRGGADTQYF	TGTGCCAGCAGCCAAGATGTGGGAAGGCGGGGGGGCGCAGATACGCAGTATTTT
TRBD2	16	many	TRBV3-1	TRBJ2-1	CASSHAASGGSYEQFF	TGTGCCAGCAGCCATGCCGCTAGCGGGGGGTCTTATGAGCAGTTCTTC
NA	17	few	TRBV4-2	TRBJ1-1	CASSHYNIDAKGTEAFF	TGTGCCAGCAGCCATTATAATATCGATGCTAAGGGCACTGAAGCTTTCTTT
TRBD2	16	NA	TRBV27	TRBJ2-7	CASILGWTSDSYEQYF	TGTGCCAGCATCTTGGGTTGGACTAGCGACTCCTACGAGCAGTACTTC
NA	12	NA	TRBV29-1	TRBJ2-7	CSVGHPGAEQYF	TGCAGCGTTGGGCACCCCGGAGCGGAGCAGTACTTC
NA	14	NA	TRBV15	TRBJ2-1	CATSRVSTENEQFF	TGTGCCACCAGCAGAGTTAGCACAGAAAATGAGCAGTTCTTC
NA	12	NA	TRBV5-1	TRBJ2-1	CASSDRWDEQFF	TGCGCCAGCAGCGACCGATGGGATGAGCAGTTCTTC
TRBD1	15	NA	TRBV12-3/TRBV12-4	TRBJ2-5	CASRSPGQGKETQYF	TGTGCCAGCAGGTCCCCCGGACAGGGGAAAGAGACCCAGTACTTC
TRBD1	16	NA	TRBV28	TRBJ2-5	CASSGRRGLTQETQYF	TGTGCCAGCAGTGGCCGCAGGGGGCTAACCCAAGAGACCCAGTACTTC
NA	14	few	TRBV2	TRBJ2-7	CARERRDFSYEQYF	TGTGCCAGGGAGCGTCGGGACTTCTCCTACGAGCAGTACTTC
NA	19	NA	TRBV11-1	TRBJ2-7	CASSLDRGFYDPTVYEQYF	TGTGCCAGCAGCTTAGATAGGGGTTTCTACGACCCAACCGTATACGAGCAGTACTTC
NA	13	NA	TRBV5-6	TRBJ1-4	CASSLGGTEKLFF	TGTGCCAGCAGCTTGGGTGGCACTGAAAAACTGTTTTTT
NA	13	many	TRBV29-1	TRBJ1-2	CSVEAGRFGGYTF	TGCAGCGTTGAGGCCGGCCGGTTCGGTGGCTACACCTTC
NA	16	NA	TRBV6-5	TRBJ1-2	CASSWSPGKTNYGYTF	TGTGCCAGCAGTTGGAGTCCAGGGAAGACTAACTATGGCTACACCTTC
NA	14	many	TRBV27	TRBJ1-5	CASSTSQGGQPQHF	TGTGCCAGCAGTACATCACAGGGCGGACAGCCCCAGCATTTT
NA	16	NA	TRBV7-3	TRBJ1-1	CASSRRPGDTYTEAFF	TGTGCCAGCAGCCGCAGGCCCGGAGACACTTACACTGAAGCTTTCTTT
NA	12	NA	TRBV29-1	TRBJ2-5	CSVEYGPETQYF	TGCAGCGTTGAGTACGGCCCGGAGACCCAGTACTTC
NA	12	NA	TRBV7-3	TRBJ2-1	CASSLTGYEQFF	TGTGCCAGCAGCTTAACGGGGTATGAGCAGTTCTTC
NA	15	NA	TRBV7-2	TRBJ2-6	CASSLVSSGANVLTF	TGTGCCAGCAGCTTAGTCTCTTCTGGGGCCAACGTCCTGACTTTC
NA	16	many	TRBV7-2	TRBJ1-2	CASSLVVQAIHYGYTF	TGTGCCAGCAGCTTAGTAGTCCAGGCTATCCACTATGGCTACACCTTC
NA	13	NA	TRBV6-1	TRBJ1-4	CASKFLGAEKLFF	TGTGCCAGCAAATTCTTGGGGGCTGAAAAACTGTTTTTT
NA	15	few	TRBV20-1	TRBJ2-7	CSARAPDGGSYEQYF	TGCAGTGCTAGAGCCCCAGATGGGGGCTCCTACGAGCAGTACTTC
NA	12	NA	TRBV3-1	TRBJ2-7	CASSHASYEQYF	TGTGCCAGCAGCCATGCCTCCTACGAGCAGTACTTC
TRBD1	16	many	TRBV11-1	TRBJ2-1	CASSLVGTGITDEQFF	TGTGCCAGCAGCTTAGTGGGGACAGGGATTACGGATGAGCAGTTCTTC
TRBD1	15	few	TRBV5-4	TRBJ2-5	CASSTIAGGLETQYF	TGTGCCAGCAGCACGATCGCAGGGGGCCTAGAGACCCAGTACTTC
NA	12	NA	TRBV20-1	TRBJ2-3	CSATRLTDTQYF	TGCAGTGCCACTCGACTCACAGATACGCAGTATTTT
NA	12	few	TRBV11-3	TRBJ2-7	CASSSKAYEQYF	TGTGCCAGCAGCTCAAAAGCCTACGAGCAGTACTTC
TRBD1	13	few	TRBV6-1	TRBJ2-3	CASSSGQGNTQYF	TGTGCCAGCAGCTCCGGACAGGGCAATACGCAGTATTTT
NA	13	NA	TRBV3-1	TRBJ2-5	CASSQDSWGTQYF	TGTGCCAGCAGCCAAGACAGTTGGGGGACCCAGTACTTC
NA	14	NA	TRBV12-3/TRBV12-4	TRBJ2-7	CASTRGGSFYEQYF	TGTGCCAGCACGAGAGGCGGCTCCTTTTACGAGCAGTACTTC
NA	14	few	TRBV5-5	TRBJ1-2	CASSQGSSNYGYTF	TGTGCCAGCAGCCAAGGAAGTTCTAACTATGGCTACACCTTC
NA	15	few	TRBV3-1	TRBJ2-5	CASSQELGRQETQYF	TGTGCCAGCAGCCAAGAGCTGGGGAGGCAAGAGACCCAGTACTTC
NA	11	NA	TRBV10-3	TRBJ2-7	CAIKGGDEQYF	TGTGCCATCAAGGGGGGGGACGAGCAGTACTTC
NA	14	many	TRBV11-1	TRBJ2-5	CASSLKGGQETQYF	TGTGCCAGCAGCCTAAAAGGGGGGCAAGAGACCCAGTACTTC
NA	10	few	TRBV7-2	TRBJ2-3	CASSSRTQYF	TGTGCCAGCAGCTCCCGCACGCAGTATTTT
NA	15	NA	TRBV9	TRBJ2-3	CASSVEQAGSDTQYF	TGTGCCAGCAGCGTAGAACAGGCCGGTTCAGATACGCAGTATTTT
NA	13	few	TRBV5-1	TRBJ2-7	CASSLATLDEQYF	TGCGCCAGCAGCTTGGCCACGCTTGACGAGCAGTACTTC
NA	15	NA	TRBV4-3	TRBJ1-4	CASSQDYGHDEKLFF	TGCGCCAGCAGCCAAGATTACGGGCACGATGAAAAACTGTTTTTT
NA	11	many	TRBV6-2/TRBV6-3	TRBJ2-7	CASRDFSRQYF	TGTGCCAGCAGAGACTTTAGCCGGCAGTACTTC
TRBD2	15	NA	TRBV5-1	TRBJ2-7	CASSGGLAESYEQYF	TGCGCCAGCAGCGGGGGACTAGCGGAGTCCTACGAGCAGTACTTC